These T cell receptor beta chains were read from a single sample in a study of T cells after yellow fever vaccination. TCRdb re-derived calls from the 5' RACE reads in MiXCR, one entry per CDR3 protein. The sample lists hundreds of thousands of distinct CDR3 sequences, roughly 12% occurring once. The sample in question was PBMCs, obtained on the day of the yellow fever booster vaccination. The receptors were sampled from a man aged 25 to 40 who received the YFV17D yellow fever vaccine. The CDR3 runs from the conserved cysteine through the conserved F or W. Size tells how often a clone was seen (once, few, many) or the class of an expanded clone, and some rows leave it out.

TRBV20-1	.	TRBJ2-7	CSANSGQGPYEQYF
TRBV12-3/TRBV12-4	few	TRBJ2-7	CASSSADYEQYF
TRBV29-1	few	TRBJ1-2	CSVDQGRGGYTF
TRBV12-3/TRBV12-4	few	TRBJ2-7	CASRSLTGFYADEQYF
TRBV4-1	few	TRBJ2-5	CASSQGTPRLAGVETQYF
TRBV20-1	many	TRBJ2-1	CSARPRTGDFEQFF
TRBV13	few	TRBJ2-1	CASCGGAPAEQFF
TRBV14	many	TRBJ2-1	CASSQDPGEGGVNEQFF
TRBV6-2/TRBV6-3	few	TRBJ2-1	CASSYLAGGRAEQFF
TRBV20-1	few	TRBJ2-7	CSARLGLAGDRQYF
TRBV18	few	TRBJ2-7	CASSNPGQGTYEQYF
TRBV11-2	.	TRBJ1-2	CASSPTTKGDGYTF
TRBV20-1	.	TRBJ1-2	CSPGEGARGVYGYTF
TRBV5-6	.	TRBJ2-7	CASSLSDRPYEQYF
TRBV10-2	many	TRBJ2-2	CASSETRLAGPGELFF
TRBV4-3	.	TRBJ2-1	CASSQDFINEQFF
TRBV29-1	many	TRBJ2-5	CSVDRGGETQYF
TRBV30	.	TRBJ2-1	CAWSGGGGYNEQFF
TRBV6-2/TRBV6-3	.	TRBJ2-3	CASSRTGLYPDTQYF
TRBV19	.	TRBJ2-3	CASSTGLALSTDTQYF
TRBV27	.	TRBJ1-4	CASSLTGTHATNEKLFF
TRBV6-5	few	TRBJ2-7	CASSYSTAALRDRDYEQYF
TRBV27	.	TRBJ2-2	CASTRTGLSTGELFF
TRBV6-1	.	TRBJ2-3	CASSGAGTPVGDTQYF
TRBV5-1	many	TRBJ2-3	CASSLSSSSLADTQYF
TRBV12-3/TRBV12-4	few	TRBJ2-7	CASSLRREGLEQYF
TRBV6-2/TRBV6-3	.	TRBJ2-5	CASSPWDDVGTQYF
TRBV15	.	TRBJ2-7	CATRDNRGSSYEQYF
TRBV3-1	few	TRBJ1-2	CASSIRDRGDGYTF
TRBV7-9	few	TRBJ2-7	CASSPPGTSALQYF
TRBV10-2	.	TRBJ2-1	CASSSTRGRGEQFF
TRBV18	.	TRBJ2-1	CASSGGGDEQFF
TRBV12-3/TRBV12-4	many	TRBJ2-3	CASTQRGVQYF
TRBV7-9	.	TRBJ2-1	CASRHPRGGNEQFF
TRBV5-1	few	TRBJ2-1	CASTLGAGQYNEQFF
TRBV7-8	many	TRBJ2-2	CASSSREGHGELFF
TRBV6-1	many	TRBJ2-5	CASSPKVTYQETQYF
TRBV9	few	TRBJ2-7	CASSVGGFSSHEQYF
TRBV5-4	.	TRBJ1-4	CASSDSLGRKLFF
TRBV7-9	.	TRBJ1-2	CASSPPGGLNGYTF
TRBV3-1	few	TRBJ2-7	CASSQADRGRYEQYF
TRBV4-3	.	TRBJ1-5	CASSQDSAGNQPQHF
TRBV20-1	.	TRBJ2-7	CSARDLTTTYEQYF
TRBV19	few	TRBJ1-2	CASRSSGIGYTF
TRBV6-1	.	TRBJ2-1	CATLTSGLNNEQFF
TRBV20-1	few	TRBJ2-4	CSARDLGGLNIQYF